This T cell receptor (beta chain) came from a study of T cell responses to AZD1222 COVID-19 vaccine. The ends were cut back, 0 bases at V and 3 bases at J, with 11 bases in the middle. The CDR3 spans 15 residues. Germline V gene lookup returns CDR1 MNHEY and CDR2 SVGAGI. There are a few counts of this clone. Here immunoSEQ multiplex PCR was the method, and the copy in TCRdb shows in-frame clones only, minus some. The sample lists roughly 120,000 clones, 70% to 90% occurring once. The rearrangement links TRBV6-5 to TRBJ1-2; a weak D match, TRBD1 (6 bases). The sequence was obtained from an adult in good health. This specimen was peripheral blood, taken on day 0 of AZD1222 vaccination. The CDR3 DNA reads as TGTGCCAGCAGTTACTCTGGGGGGGGCGACTATGGCTACACCTTC. This translates into CASSYSGGGDYGYTF.